This T cell receptor beta chain was captured by sequencing in a study of beta chain features in type 1 diabetes. Study as a whole: Sorted cell examination encompassed approximately 98,000,000 cells across all samples.

CDR1 is SGHRS, CDR2 YFSETQ, per germline. Trimming removed 0 bases from V and 4 bases from J; junction bases left unmatched: 2. This CDR3 has 14 residues. This clone was counted between two and nine times. Its target is not known. The same CDR3 arises from other DNA sequences in this sample as well. TCRB transcripts that were expressed got sequenced, as all of the isolated RNA had been reverse transcribed. Clones were read by immunoSEQ multiplex PCR, and TCRdb kept only the in-frame ones, dropping some. The table includes 500,000 to 850,000 clones, around 15% detected once. Findings of the study overall: Type 1 diabetes patients had fewer VDJ junction insertions and more deletions. There was a moderate but significant shortening of TCRB CDR3s in all four CD4+ subsets of Type 1 diabetes patients. Within patients, naive, central memory and Treg TCRB repertoires seemed more similar than within healthy donors.

This chain links TRBV5-1 with TRBJ2-3; 7 nucleotides agree with TRBD1. The sample was naive CD4+ T cells from blood. The receptor comes from a man aged 18 to 30 with type 1 diabetes. The CDR3: CASSLATGPDTQYF. CDR3 nucleotides: TGCGCCAGCAGCTTGGCGACAGGGCCAGATACGCAGTATTTT.